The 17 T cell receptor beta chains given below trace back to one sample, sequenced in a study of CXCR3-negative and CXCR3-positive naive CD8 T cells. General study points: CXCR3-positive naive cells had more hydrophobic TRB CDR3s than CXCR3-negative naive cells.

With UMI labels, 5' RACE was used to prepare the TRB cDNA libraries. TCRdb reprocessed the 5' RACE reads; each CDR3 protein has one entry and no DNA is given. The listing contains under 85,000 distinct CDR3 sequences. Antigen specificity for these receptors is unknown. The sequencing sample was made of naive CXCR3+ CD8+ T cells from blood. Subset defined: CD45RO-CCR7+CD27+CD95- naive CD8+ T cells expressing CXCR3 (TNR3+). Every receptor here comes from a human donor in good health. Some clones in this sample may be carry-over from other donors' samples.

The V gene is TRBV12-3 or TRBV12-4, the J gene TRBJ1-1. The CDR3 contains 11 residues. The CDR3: CASTLNTEAFF.

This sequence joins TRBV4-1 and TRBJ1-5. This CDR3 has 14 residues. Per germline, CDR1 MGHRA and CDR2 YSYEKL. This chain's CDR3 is CASSQGTGYQPQHF.

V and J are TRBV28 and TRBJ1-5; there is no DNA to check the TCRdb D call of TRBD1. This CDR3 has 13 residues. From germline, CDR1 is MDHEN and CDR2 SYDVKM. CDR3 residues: CASSSAGDQPQHF.

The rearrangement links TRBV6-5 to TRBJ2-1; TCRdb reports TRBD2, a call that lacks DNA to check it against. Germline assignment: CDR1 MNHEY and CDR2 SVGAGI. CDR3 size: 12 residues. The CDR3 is CASSLPGPKQFF.

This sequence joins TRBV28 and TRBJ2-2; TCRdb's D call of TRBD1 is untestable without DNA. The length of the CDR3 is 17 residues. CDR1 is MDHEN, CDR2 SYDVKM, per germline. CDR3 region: CASSRVSGQTNTGELFF.

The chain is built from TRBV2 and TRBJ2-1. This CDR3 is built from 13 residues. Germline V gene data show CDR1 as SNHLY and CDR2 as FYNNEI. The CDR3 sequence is CASSPYIDNEQFF.

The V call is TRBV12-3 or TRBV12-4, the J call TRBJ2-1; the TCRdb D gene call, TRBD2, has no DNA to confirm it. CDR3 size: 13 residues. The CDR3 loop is CASCLMEDDEQFF.

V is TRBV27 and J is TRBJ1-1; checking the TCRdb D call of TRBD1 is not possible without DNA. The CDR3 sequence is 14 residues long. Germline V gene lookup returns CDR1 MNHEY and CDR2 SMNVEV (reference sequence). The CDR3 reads CASSFSFTGLEAFF.

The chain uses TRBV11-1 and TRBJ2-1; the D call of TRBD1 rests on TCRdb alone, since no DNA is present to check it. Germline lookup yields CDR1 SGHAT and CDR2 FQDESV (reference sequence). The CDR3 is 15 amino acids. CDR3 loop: CASTVTGSSYNEQFF.

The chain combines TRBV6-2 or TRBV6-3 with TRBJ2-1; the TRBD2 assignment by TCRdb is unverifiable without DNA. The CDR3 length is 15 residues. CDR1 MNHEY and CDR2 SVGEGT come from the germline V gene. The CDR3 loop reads CASSPGKLEGNEQFF.

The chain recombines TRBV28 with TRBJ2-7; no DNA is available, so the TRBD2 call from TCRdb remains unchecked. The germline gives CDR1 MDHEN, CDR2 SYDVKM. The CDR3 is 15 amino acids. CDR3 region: CASSQPQAGSYEQYF.

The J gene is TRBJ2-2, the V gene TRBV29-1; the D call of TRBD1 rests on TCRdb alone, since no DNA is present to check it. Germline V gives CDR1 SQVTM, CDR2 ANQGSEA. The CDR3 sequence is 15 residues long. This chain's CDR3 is CSVGLGGENTGELFF.

The CDR3 protein is CSVEGTGTELNEAFF. V gene TRBV29-1 combines with J gene TRBJ1-1; TCRdb's D gene call, TRBD1, goes unchecked for lack of DNA. From germline, CDR1 is SQVTM and CDR2 ANQGSEA. This CDR3 is 15 amino acids long.

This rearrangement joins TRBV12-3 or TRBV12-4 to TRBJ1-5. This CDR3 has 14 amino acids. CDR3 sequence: CASSLSWGNQPQHF.

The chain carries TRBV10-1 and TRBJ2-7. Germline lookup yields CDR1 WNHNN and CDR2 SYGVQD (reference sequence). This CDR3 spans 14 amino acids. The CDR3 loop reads CASDRYRDGYEQYF.

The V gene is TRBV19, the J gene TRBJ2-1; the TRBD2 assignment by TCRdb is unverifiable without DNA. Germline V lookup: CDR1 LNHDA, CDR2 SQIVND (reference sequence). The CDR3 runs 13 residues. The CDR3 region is CASSTTGESEQFF.

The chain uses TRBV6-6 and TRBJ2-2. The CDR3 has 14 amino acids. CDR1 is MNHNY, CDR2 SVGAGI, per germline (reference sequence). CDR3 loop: CASSYSKGTGELFF.